This entry lists 20 T cell receptor beta chains sequenced from one sample in a study of T-cell reconstitution after alpha-beta-depleted transplantation in children. Unique molecular identifiers were used to barcode this TCRbeta library. TCRdb reanalysed the PCR reads using MiXCR and keeps one entry per CDR3 protein. Of approximately 400,000 distinct CDR3 sequences listed, 11% are singletons. The source material was PBMCs from the stem cell graft donor, sampled from the stem cell graft. Source of these receptors: a human donor who donated a stem cell graft to a child with acute myeloid leukemia.

This clonotype was recorded a few times. The genes are TRBV29-1 and TRBJ2-1; unclear D gene. The CDR3 length is 12 residues. V was trimmed by 2 bases and J by 8 bases, leaving 10 bases between them. Germline CDR1 is SQVTM and CDR2 is ANQGSEA. The CDR3 here is CSVELVTDEQFF. For the CDR3, the DNA is TGCAGCGTTGAACTGGTTACCGATGAGCAGTTCTTC.

This clonotype has more than one count but fewer than ten. The genes are TRBV7-2 and TRBJ1-2, with D unclear. Germline V lookup: CDR1 SGHTA, CDR2 FQGNSA. CDR3 length: 13 residues. Trimming removed 5 bases at V and 5 bases at J, with 12 bases between. DNA of the CDR3: TGTGCCAGCAGCCTCAACGGACCTTATGGCTACACCTTC. Its protein is CASSLNGPYGYTF.

This clonotype was picked up many times. The chain carries TRBV12-5 and TRBJ2-6; no reliable D call. V was trimmed by 0 bases and J by 0 bases, leaving 3 bases between them. Germline V CDR1 and CDR2: LGHNT, FRNRAP. This CDR3 is built from 15 residues. CDR3: CASGLVSSGANVLTF. DNA of the CDR3: TGTGCTAGTGGTTTGGTGAGCTCTGGGGCCAACGTCCTGACTTTC.

The chain links TRBV12-3 or TRBV12-4 to TRBJ1-1; D remains ambiguous. V was cut by 6 bases and J by 2 bases, with 13 bases left in between. CDR3 length: 14 residues. CDR3 DNA sequence: TGTGCCAGCAGCTGGAGGGATCCCAACACTGAAGCTTTCTTT. Its translation: CASSWRDPNTEAFF.

V is TRBV7-2 and J is TRBJ2-7, with D hard to call. Germline CDR1 SGHTA, CDR2 FQGNSA. This CDR3 region has 15 residues. V lost 1 base and J 1 base, leaving 11 bases between the germline ends. This CDR3 is CASSLVANPSYEQYF. In nucleotides, the CDR3 is TGTGCCAGCAGCTTAGTAGCCAACCCGTCCTACGAGCAGTACTTC.

This clonotype was seen a handful of times. This sequence joins TRBV28 and TRBJ2-7; possibly TRBD2 for D (6 bases). The germline V gene has CDR1 MDHEN and CDR2 SYDVKM. The CDR3 is 14 amino acids. Between the trimmed V and J ends, which lost 5 bases and 0 bases, there was a span of 11 bases. The CDR3 protein is CASSREFGSYEQYF. The CDR3 region has the DNA TGTGCCAGCAGTCGGGAGTTTGGCTCCTACGAGCAGTACTTC.

This clonotype showed up just a few times. This sequence joins TRBV3-1 and TRBJ2-2; 7 bases are a match to TRBD1. The ends lost 4 bases at V and 6 bases at J; junction bases unmatched: 8. Per the germline V gene, CDR1 is LGHDT and CDR2 is YNNKEL (reference sequence). There are 15 residues in the CDR3. CDR3 in DNA: TGTGCCAGCAGCCTCGGACAGGTTTGGGCCGGGGAGCTGTTTTTT. Translated: CASSLGQVWAGELFF.

The chain has TRBV10-3 and TRBJ2-2, with D possibly matching TRBD1 (7 bases). Germline V lookup: CDR1 ENHRY, CDR2 SYGVKD. The CDR3 is 16 amino acids. Trimming stripped 4 bases from V and 0 bases from J, with 12 bases between. The CDR3 DNA reads as TGTGCCATCAGTGCAGGGGGGACGGCGAACACCGGGGAGCTGTTTTTT. Amino acids: CAISAGGTANTGELFF.

The chain has TRBV10-3 and TRBJ2-3, with unresolved D. In germline, CDR1 is ENHRY, CDR2 SYGVKD. Deletions cut 4 bases from V and 4 bases from J, with 6 bases between. The CDR3 is 12 amino acids. CDR3 sequence (DNA): TGTGCCATCAGTGCTAGGGCAGATACGCAGTATTTT. Protein: CAISARADTQYF.

This chain uses TRBV29-1 with TRBJ2-1; 11 bases align to TRBD1. The V gene end was trimmed by 5 bases and the J gene end by 4 bases; junction bases not matched to a gene: 7. The CDR3 spans 15 residues. The germline V gene has CDR1 SQVTM and CDR2 ANQGSEA. CDR3 residues: CSVNLRDRGYNEQFF. Here the CDR3 DNA reads TGCAGCGTTAATCTCCGGGACAGGGGGTACAATGAGCAGTTCTTC.

This clonotype was recorded at least ten times. The rearrangement uses TRBV9 and TRBJ2-1; D is undetermined. The V gene's germline CDR1 is SGDLS and CDR2 YYNGEE. V lost 0 bases, J lost 4 bases, and 14 bases lay in between. This CDR3 spans 16 amino acids. The CDR3: CASSVAGSTRYNEQFF. CDR3 coding DNA: TGTGCCAGCAGCGTAGCGGGCTCCACCAGGTACAATGAGCAGTTCTTC.

The V gene is TRBV2, the J gene TRBJ2-3; no definite D call. Germline V CDR1 and CDR2: SNHLY, FYNNEI. V gave up 1 base and J gave up 0 bases, with 11 bases separating them. The CDR3 extends over 16 amino acids. CDR3 bases: TGTGCCAGCAGTGAAGGGTTGCGAAGCAGCACAGATACGCAGTATTTT. This translates into CASSEGLRSSTDTQYF. Filled out from reference TRBV2 and TRBJ2-3, the complete variable domain reads EPEVTQTPSHQVTQMGQEVILRCVPISNHLYFYWYRQILGQKVEFLVSFYNNEISEKSEIFDDQFSVERPDGSNFTLKIRSTKLEDSAMYFCASSEGLRSSTDTQYFGPGTRLTVL.

In this sample, this clonotype turned up many times. The chain employs TRBV5-1 and TRBJ2-5; D is possibly TRBD2 (6 bases). The germline V gene encodes CDR1 SGHRS and CDR2 YFSETQ. The CDR3 is made up of 15 amino acids. Trimming left V 4 bases short and J 2 bases short, with 15 bases between. CDR3 sequence: CASSPGGVVQETQYF. CDR3 coding DNA: TGCGCCAGCAGCCCCGGCGGGGTAGTTCAAGAGACCCAGTACTTC.

The J gene is TRBJ2-1, the V gene TRBV9; the D is unclear. CDR3 size: 15 residues. The V gene lost 0 bases and the J gene lost 6 bases, with 13 bases spanning the gap. CDR1 is SGDLS, CDR2 YYNGEE, per germline. CDR3 nucleotide sequence: TGTGCCAGCAGCGTAGAAACCTCGGCCGTCAATGAGCAGTTCTTC. This encodes CASSVETSAVNEQFF. Variable domain in full (rest from reference TRBV9 and TRBJ2-1): DSGVTQTPKHLITATGQRVTLRCSPRSGDLSVYWYQQSLDQGLQFLIQYYNGEERAKGNILERFSAQQFPDLHSELNLSSLELGDSALYFCASSVETSAVNEQFFGPGTRLTVL.

This clonotype was counted a few times. The chain recombines TRBV7-3 with TRBJ2-2, with no clear D. The V and J ends lost 4 bases and 7 bases respectively, with 10 bases between them. This CDR3 contains 13 residues. Germline CDR1 SGHTA, CDR2 FQGTGA. The CDR3 DNA follows: TGTGCCAGCAGCTCAGACCCCAGCGGGGAGCTGTTTTTT. Amino acid sequence: CASSSDPSGELFF. Full variable domain (rest looked up from reference TRBV7-3 and TRBJ2-2): GAGVSQTPSNKVTEKGKYVELRCDPISGHTALYWYRQSLGQGPEFLIYFQGTGAADDSGLPNDRFFAVRPEGSVSTLKIQRTERGDSAVYLCASSSDPSGELFFGEGSRLTVL.

The gene calls are TRBV7-2 and TRBJ2-3; 7 bases are a match to TRBD2. Germline V gives CDR1 SGHTA, CDR2 FQGNSA. This CDR3 comprises 15 residues. V trimming: 2 bases; J trimming: 3 bases; junction bases outside the gene matches: 5. CDR3 sequence (DNA): TGTGCCAGCAGCTTATGGGGCGGGAGAACAGATACGCAGTATTTT. It codes for CASSLWGGRTDTQYF.

This clonotype was counted ten times or more. The chain carries TRBV25-1 and TRBJ2-3; TRBD2 agrees at 10 bases. V was clipped by 5 bases and J by 7 bases; unmatched bases: 6. This CDR3 contains 14 residues. Germline V gene lookup returns CDR1 MGHDK and CDR2 SYGVNS. The CDR3 protein is CASSTGTSENTQYF. DNA for the CDR3: TGTGCCAGCAGTACCGGGACTAGCGAAAATACGCAGTATTTT.

The chain uses TRBV20-1 and TRBJ2-5; 10 nucleotides line up with TRBD1. V shed 6 bases, J shed 5 bases, and the junction held 15 bases outside the gene matches. Germline-derived CDR1 and CDR2 are DFQATT and SNEGSKA (reference sequence). The CDR3 spans 16 residues. CDR3 residues: CSASPRDRGAPETQYF. CDR3 coding DNA: TGCAGTGCCTCCCCCCGGGACAGGGGCGCCCCCGAGACCCAGTACTTC.

CDR3 DNA: TGTGCCAGCAGTTACTCGACGGGCGCCGGCACTGAAGCTTTCTTT. This encodes CASSYSTGAGTEAFF. The V call is TRBV6-2 or TRBV6-3, the J call TRBJ1-1; D not resolved. CDR3 length: 15 amino acids. Germline V gene data show CDR1 as MNHEY and CDR2 as SVGEGT. The germline V and J ends were trimmed by 0 bases and 4 bases, with 12 bases remaining between them.

The V gene is TRBV7-2, the J gene TRBJ2-5, with 8 nucleotides matching TRBD2. The CDR3 extends over 14 amino acids. Germline V lookup: CDR1 SGHTA, CDR2 FQGNSA. Trimming took 5 bases from V and 5 from J; bases not matched to a gene: 7. Here the CDR3 DNA reads TGTGCCAGCAGCACGAGCGGGGGTGGGGAGACCCAGTACTTC. Translating gives CASSTSGGGETQYF.